These 6 T cell receptor beta chains share one sample of origin, sequenced in a study of PD-1 and CTLA-4 blockade in melanoma. This table comes from immunoSEQ multiplex PCR, and its TCRdb copy is limited to in-frame clones, with some not included. The sample lists over 25,000 clones, roughly nine tenths seen once, with 8% to 9.5% in the top ten. This material consisted of CD8+ T cells from peripheral blood, taken before anti-PD-1 treatment. The origin of the receptors is a human donor with melanoma.

The rearrangement links TRBV6-5 to TRBJ2-7; TRBD2 agrees at 10 bases. There are 16 residues in the CDR3. Germline CDR1 is MNHEY and CDR2 is SVGAGI. Unmatched junction bases numbered 10, after V lost 4 bases and J lost 4 bases. CDR3 nucleotides: TGTGCCAGCAGTTCGCGCTCTAGCGGGAGCAAGTACGAGCAGTACTTC. Translating it yields CASSSRSSGSKYEQYF.

This clone was found once. The rearrangement links TRBV7-2 to TRBJ2-7; 8 positions match TRBD1. The CDR3 consists of 15 residues. Germline V gene lookup returns CDR1 SGHTA and CDR2 FQGNSA. V shed 2 bases, J shed 0 bases, and the junction held 3 bases outside the gene matches. The CDR3 spells CASSLPTGGSYEQYF. The CDR3 DNA sequence: TGTGCCAGCAGCTTACCAACAGGGGGCTCCTACGAGCAGTACTTC.

Concerning this clone: Germline is not matched at one junction end, which may reflect a read error. The chain couples TRBV5-1 to TRBJ1-6; unclear D gene. The CDR3 runs to 13 residues. The germline CDR1 and CDR2 sequences are SGHRS and YFSETQ. This CDR3 reads CASSLEGNSPLHF. The DNA for the CDR3 is TGCGCCAGCAGTTTGGAGGGTAATTCACCCCTCCACTTT.

CDR3: CASSSLTSNEQYF. The CDR3 DNA reads TGTGCCAGCAGCTCCCTGACTAGTAACGAGCAGTACTTC. The gene calls are TRBV7-8 and TRBJ2-7; D may be TRBD2 (6 bases). Between the trimmed V and J ends, which lost 4 bases and 5 bases, there was a span of 12 bases. Germline-derived CDR1 and CDR2 are SGHVS and FQNEAQ. The CDR3 is 13 amino acids.

The chain links TRBV6-5 to TRBJ2-1, with 8 bases fitting TRBD1. J lost 4 bases, V lost 8 bases, and 7 bases had no gene match. In germline, CDR1 is MNHEY, CDR2 SVGAGI. The CDR3 totals 14 residues. As DNA, the CDR3 is TGTGCCAGCCAGGACAGGGCCTATTACAATGAGCAGTTCTTC. Its protein product is CASQDRAYYNEQFF.

CDR3 residues: CASSQGTPTPYEQYF. DNA for the CDR3: TGTGCCAGCAGCCAAGGGACACCTACCCCCTACGAGCAGTACTTC. V is TRBV4-2 and J is TRBJ2-7; tentatively, D is TRBD1 (5 bases). Trimming stripped 1 base from V and 2 bases from J, with 12 bases between. This CDR3 comprises 15 residues. Germline-derived CDR1 and CDR2 are LGHNA and YNFKEQ.